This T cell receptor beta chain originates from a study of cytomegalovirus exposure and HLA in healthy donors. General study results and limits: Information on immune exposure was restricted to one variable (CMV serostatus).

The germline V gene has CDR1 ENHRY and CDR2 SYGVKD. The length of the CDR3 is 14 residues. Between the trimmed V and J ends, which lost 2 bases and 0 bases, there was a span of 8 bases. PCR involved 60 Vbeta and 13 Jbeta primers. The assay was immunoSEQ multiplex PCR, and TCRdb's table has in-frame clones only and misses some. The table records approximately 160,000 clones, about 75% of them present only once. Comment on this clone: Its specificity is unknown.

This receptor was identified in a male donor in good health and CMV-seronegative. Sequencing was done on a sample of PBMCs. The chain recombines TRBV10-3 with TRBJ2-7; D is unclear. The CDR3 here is CAISETPSSYEQYF. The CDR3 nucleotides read TGTGCCATCAGTGAGACTCCTAGCTCCTACGAGCAGTACTTC.